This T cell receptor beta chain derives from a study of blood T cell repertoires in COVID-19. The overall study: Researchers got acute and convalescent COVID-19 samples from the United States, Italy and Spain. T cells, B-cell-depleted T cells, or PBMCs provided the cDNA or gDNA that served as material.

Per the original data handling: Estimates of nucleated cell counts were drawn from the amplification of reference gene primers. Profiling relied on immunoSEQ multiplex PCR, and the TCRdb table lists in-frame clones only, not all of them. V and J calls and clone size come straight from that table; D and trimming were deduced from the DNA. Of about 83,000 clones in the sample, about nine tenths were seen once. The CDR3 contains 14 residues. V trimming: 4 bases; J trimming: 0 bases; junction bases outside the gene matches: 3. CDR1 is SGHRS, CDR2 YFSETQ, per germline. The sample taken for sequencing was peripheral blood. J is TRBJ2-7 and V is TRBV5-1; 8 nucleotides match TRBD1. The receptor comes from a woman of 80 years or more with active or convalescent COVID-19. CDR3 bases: TGCGCCAGCAGCCCGACAGGGGCCTCCTACGAGCAGTACTTC. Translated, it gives CASSPTGASYEQYF.